Below, one T cell receptor beta chain is given with its context. The authors' processing: Counts of nucleated cells, estimated from reference gene primer amplification, were obtained. The protocol was immunoSEQ multiplex PCR, while the TCRdb copy is restricted to in-frame clones and leaves out a portion. V, J and clone size are those of that table, while D and trimming were read from the DNA. The table includes 85,000 to 110,000 clones, around nine tenths detected once. The data were obtained in a study of blood T cell repertoires in COVID-19. As for the study in general: The samples span acute and convalescent COVID-19 from the United States, Italy and Spain.

The CDR3 is made up of 11 amino acids. Germline assignment: CDR1 SNHLY and CDR2 FYNNEI. The V and J ends lost 3 bases and 8 bases respectively, with 7 bases between them. The source material was peripheral blood. The sequence came from a man over 45 in a cohort sampled during active COVID-19. The chain recombines TRBV2 with TRBJ1-1; D is uncertain. The CDR3 DNA sequence: TGTGCCAGCAGTGAGAGGTCAGAAGCTTTCTTT. Translated: CASSERSEAFF.